This TCR beta chain is drawn from a study of blood T cell repertoires in COVID-19. Study information: Sample material is recorded as cDNA or gDNA derived from T cells, B-cell-depleted T cells, or PBMCs.

Original analysis: Nucleated cell number was recorded as an estimate derived from reference gene primer amplification. The protocol was immunoSEQ multiplex PCR, while the TCRdb copy is restricted to in-frame clones and leaves out a portion. The DNA gave D and trimming, while V, J and clone size come from that table. The sample lists a few hundred thousand clones; around 91% were seen once. Trimming left V 3 bases short and J 0 bases short, with 14 bases between. CDR3 length: 16 amino acids. Germline-derived CDR1 and CDR2 are SGHNT and YYREEE (reference sequence). Sequencing was carried out using PBMCs or T cells enriched from blood (not recorded which). The rearrangement joins TRBV5-4 to TRBJ2-3; D perhaps matches TRBD2 (6 bases). The sequence was collected from a man in his late teens or twenties who had recovered from COVID-19. CDR3 DNA: TGTGCCAGCAGCTGGGGTGGGGGGACTAGCACAGATACGCAGTATTTT. Translation gives CASSWGGGTSTDTQYF.